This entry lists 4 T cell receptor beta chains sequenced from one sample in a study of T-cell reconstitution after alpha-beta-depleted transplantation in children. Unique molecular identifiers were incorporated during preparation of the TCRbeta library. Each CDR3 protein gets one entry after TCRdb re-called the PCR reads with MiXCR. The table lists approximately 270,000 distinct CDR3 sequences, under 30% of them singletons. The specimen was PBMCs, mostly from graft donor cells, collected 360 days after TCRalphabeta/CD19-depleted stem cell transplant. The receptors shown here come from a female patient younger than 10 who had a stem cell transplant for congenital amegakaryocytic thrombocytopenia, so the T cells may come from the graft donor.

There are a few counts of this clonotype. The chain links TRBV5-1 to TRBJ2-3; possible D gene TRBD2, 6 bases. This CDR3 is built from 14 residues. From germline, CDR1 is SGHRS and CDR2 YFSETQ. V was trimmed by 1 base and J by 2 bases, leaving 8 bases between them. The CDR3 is CASSLTSTTDTQYF. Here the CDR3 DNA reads TGCGCCAGCAGCTTGACTAGCACCACAGATACGCAGTATTTT.

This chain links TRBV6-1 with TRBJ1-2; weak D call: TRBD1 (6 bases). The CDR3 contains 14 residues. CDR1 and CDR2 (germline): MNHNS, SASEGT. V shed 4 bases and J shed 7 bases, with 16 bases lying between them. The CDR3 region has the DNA TGTGCCAGCAGTGCCAACAACAGGGTTGGTGGCTACACCTTC. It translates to CASSANNRVGGYTF.

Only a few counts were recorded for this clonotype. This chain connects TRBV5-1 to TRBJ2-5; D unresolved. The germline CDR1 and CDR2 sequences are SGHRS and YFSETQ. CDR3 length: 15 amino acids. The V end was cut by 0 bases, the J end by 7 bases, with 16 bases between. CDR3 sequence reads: CASSLASAATGTQYF. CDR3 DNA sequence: TGCGCCAGCAGCTTGGCCTCGGCGGCTACCGGGACCCAGTACTTC.

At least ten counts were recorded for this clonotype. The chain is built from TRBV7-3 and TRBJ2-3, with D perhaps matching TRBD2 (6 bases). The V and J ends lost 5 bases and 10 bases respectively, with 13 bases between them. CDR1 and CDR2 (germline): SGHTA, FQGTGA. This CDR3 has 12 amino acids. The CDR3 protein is CASSATRGAQYF. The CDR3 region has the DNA TGTGCCAGCAGCGCGACTAGAGGTGCGCAGTATTTT. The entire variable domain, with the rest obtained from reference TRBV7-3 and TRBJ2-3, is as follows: GAGVSQTPSNKVTEKGKYVELRCDPISGHTALYWYRQSLGQGPEFLIYFQGTGAADDSGLPNDRFFAVRPEGSVSTLKIQRTERGDSAVYLCASSATRGAQYFGPGTRLTVL.